The entry below describes one T cell receptor beta chain. Antigen: not known. The source of the sample is a study of monozygotic twins with inflammatory bowel disease. TCRdb reprocessed the 5' RACE reads, keeping one entry per CDR3 protein, no DNA. This sample's table reports about 160,000 distinct CDR3 sequences. The study's findings and limits: Part of the variability in patient repertoires may have come from differing immunosuppressive treatments.

The CDR3 length is 15 residues. Germline CDR1 and CDR2: DFQATT and SNEGSKA (reference sequence). The sample taken for sequencing was blood. V is TRBV20-1 and J is TRBJ2-2; the D call from TCRdb, TRBD2, cannot be confirmed without DNA. The clonotype originates from a human donor with ulcerative colitis or Crohn's disease, or a healthy co-twin of an affected twin (not recorded which). CDR3 residues: CSASRLAGRTGELFF.